These 23 T cell receptor beta chains were all obtained from the same sample, sequenced in a study of blood T cell repertoires in COVID-19. The data were produced by immunoSEQ multiplex PCR, yet TCRdb's version contains in-frame clones alone and is incomplete. The sample has some 320,000 clones; roughly 86% are singletons. The sequenced material came from PBMCs or T cells enriched from blood (not recorded which). The receptors were gathered from a woman aged 45-65 years who had been exposed to COVID-19.

The chain couples TRBV7-9 to TRBJ2-7; 9 bases fit TRBD2. V gave up 5 bases and J gave up 5 bases; unmatched junction bases: 10. Germline CDR1 reads SEHNR; CDR2 reads FQNEAQ (reference sequence). The length of the CDR3 is 15 residues. The CDR3: CASSKGASGVDEQYF. CDR3 nucleotide sequence: TGTGCCAGCAGCAAGGGGGCTAGCGGGGTAGACGAGCAGTACTTC.

V and J are TRBV5-5 and TRBJ1-5; tentatively, D is TRBD1 (6 bases). The CDR3 consists of 15 residues. Germline CDR1 and CDR2: SGHKS and YYEKEE (reference sequence). Deletions cut 0 bases from V and 6 bases from J, with 13 bases between. The CDR3 reads CASSLEGGGTQPQHF. The CDR3 bases are TGTGCCAGCAGCTTGGAGGGAGGGGGGACTCAGCCCCAGCATTTT.

The chain recombines TRBV6-2 or TRBV6-3 with TRBJ2-7, with 8 positions matching TRBD1. Germline lookup yields CDR1 MNHEY and CDR2 SVGEGT. CDR3 length: 15 amino acids. V dropped 6 bases and J dropped 0; count of bases not matched to a gene: 7. CDR3 bases: TGTGCCAGCAGCCGAGGGGGACAGGTCTCCTACGAGCAGTACTTC. Amino acids: CASSRGGQVSYEQYF.

This chain connects TRBV13 to TRBJ1-1, with no clear D. V was pared by 2 bases and J by 0 bases, with 22 bases between. CDR1 and CDR2 (germline): PRHDT, FYEKMQ (reference sequence). This CDR3 has 19 residues. The CDR3 DNA is TGTGCCAGCAGCTTATCCGCCGTCCAGCAGACTTTTATGAACACTGAAGCTTTCTTT. Amino acids: CASSLSAVQQTFMNTEAFF.

This chain uses TRBV9 with TRBJ2-7; 7 nucleotides agree with TRBD2. The germline CDR1 and CDR2 sequences are SGDLS and YYNGEE. The CDR3 consists of 17 residues. Unmatched junction bases numbered 12, after V lost 3 bases and J lost 0 bases. Here the CDR3 reads CASSARTGGGVSYEQYF. DNA for the CDR3: TGTGCCAGCAGCGCCCGTACGGGGGGAGGTGTCTCCTACGAGCAGTACTTC.

V usage is TRBV7-6 and J usage is TRBJ2-7; 13 bases line up with TRBD2. Losses at the gene ends were 5 bases for V and 4 bases for J; bases not matched to a gene: 5. Germline V gene data show CDR1 as SGHVS and CDR2 as FNYEAQ. This CDR3 region has 15 residues. This chain's CDR3 is CASSAGLAGRYEQYF. CDR3 nucleotide sequence: TGTGCCAGCAGCGCGGGACTAGCGGGACGATACGAGCAGTACTTC. Filled out from reference TRBV7-6 and TRBJ2-7, the complete variable domain reads GAGVSQSPRYKVTKRGQDVALRCDPISGHVSLYWYRQALGQGPEFLTYFNYEAQQDKSGLPNDRFSAERPEGSISTLTIQRTEQRDSAMYRCASSAGLAGRYEQYFGPGTRLTVT.

The chain's CDR3 is CASNLDAGNSPLHF. Written as DNA, the CDR3 is TGTGCCAGCAACTTAGACGCGGGGAATTCACCCCTCCACTTT. This chain links TRBV6-5 with TRBJ1-6; the D is unclear. This CDR3 spans 14 amino acids. V gave up 7 bases and J gave up 7 bases, with 14 bases separating them. Germline CDR1 MNHEY, CDR2 SVGAGI.

This sequence joins TRBV5-1 and TRBJ1-1; D might be TRBD1 (5 bases). The CDR3 spans 16 residues. The V end lost 3 bases, the J end lost 6 bases, and 21 bases lay between the germline ends. The V gene's germline CDR1 is SGHRS and CDR2 YFSETQ. CDR3 nucleotides: TGCGCCAGCAGCTGGGGGAATGTGGCGGGGTGGCCTGAAGCTTTCTTT. Its translation: CASSWGNVAGWPEAFF.

The CDR3 loop reads CASRSGGSRKTQYF. CDR3 DNA sequence: TGTGCCAGCAGGAGCGGGGGGAGCCGAAAGACCCAGTACTTC. The genes are TRBV28 and TRBJ2-5, with 9 bases lining up with TRBD2. This CDR3 has 14 residues. Germline V gene lookup returns CDR1 MDHEN and CDR2 SYDVKM. V gave up 6 bases and J gave up 6 bases; unmatched junction bases: 8.

The chain joins TRBV5-1 to TRBJ1-1, with unresolved D. This CDR3 spans 14 amino acids. Trimming shortened V by 1 base and J by 3 bases, and 10 bases separated the two germline ends. Germline values: CDR1 SGHRS, CDR2 YFSETQ. The CDR3 nucleotides read TGCGCCAGCAGCTTGTCCTCTTTTGACACTGAAGCTTTCTTT. This codes for CASSLSSFDTEAFF.

The CDR3 is CASRPWGVGGPTYEQYF. The CDR3 DNA reads as TGTGCCAGCAGACCCTGGGGAGTGGGAGGGCCTACCTACGAGCAGTACTTC. This chain connects TRBV2 to TRBJ2-7; 7 nucleotides line up with TRBD2. V gave up 6 bases and J gave up 2 bases; unmatched junction bases: 16. This CDR3 has 17 residues. Germline lookup yields CDR1 SNHLY and CDR2 FYNNEI.

The chain is built from TRBV29-1 and TRBJ1-2; 7 bases line up with TRBD1. The CDR3 consists of 15 residues. Per the germline V gene, CDR1 is SQVTM and CDR2 is ANQGSEA. V was clipped by 5 bases and J by 1 base; unmatched bases: 10. CDR3 protein: CSVFIRDSDNYGYTF. CDR3 nucleotide sequence: TGCAGCGTTTTCATCCGGGACAGCGATAACTATGGCTACACCTTC.

The chain combines TRBV3-1 (or the pseudogene TRBV3-2) with TRBJ1-4; D not certain. Germline CDR1 reads LGHDT; CDR2 reads YNNKEL (reference sequence). Deletions cut 3 bases from V and 8 bases from J, with 13 bases between. This CDR3 spans 14 amino acids. As DNA, the CDR3 is TGTGCCAGCAGCCAGCAGGCTTTTGGCGAAAAACTGTTTTTT. Amino acid sequence: CASSQQAFGEKLFF.

The count of this clone is one. The chain joins TRBV3-1 (or the pseudogene TRBV3-2) to TRBJ2-2, with D maybe TRBD2 (7 bases). V dropped 1 base and J dropped 4 bases, with 16 bases sitting between them. CDR1 is LGHDT and CDR2 is YNNKEL in the germline V gene (reference sequence). The CDR3 has 17 residues. The CDR3 loop reads CASSQVARGPSTGELFF. In nucleotides, the CDR3 is TGTGCCAGCAGCCAAGTTGCGCGGGGGCCCTCCACCGGGGAGCTGTTTTTT.

The rearrangement uses TRBV5-4 and TRBJ2-5; D is possibly TRBD2 (5 bases). Trimming stripped 3 bases from V and 4 bases from J, with 19 bases between. Germline V gene sequence: CDR1 SGHNT, CDR2 YYREEE (reference sequence). CDR3 length equals 16 residues. The CDR3 region is CASSSQRASIGETQYF. CDR3 DNA: TGTGCCAGCAGCTCGCAGAGGGCTTCAATTGGAGAGACCCAGTACTTC. The whole variable domain, remainder taken from reference TRBV5-4 and TRBJ2-5, is ETGVTQSPTHLIKTRGQQVTLRCSSQSGHNTVSWYQQALGQGPQFIFQYYREEENGRGNFPPRFSGLQFPNYSSELNVNALELDDSALYLCASSSQRASIGETQYFGPGTRLLVL.

The gene calls are TRBV2 and TRBJ1-2; weak D call: TRBD1 (6 bases). The CDR3 is 13 residues long. Germline CDR1 SNHLY, CDR2 FYNNEI. The ends were cut back, 7 bases at V and 4 bases at J, with 13 bases in the middle. The CDR3 is CASTQQGAYGYTF. The CDR3 nucleotides read TGTGCCAGCACTCAACAGGGAGCCTATGGCTACACCTTC.

The chain links TRBV5-6 to TRBJ1-3; TRBD1 matches at 7 bases. V was clipped by 4 bases and J by 4 bases; unmatched bases: 8. The germline CDR1 and CDR2 sequences are SGHDT and YYEEEE. This CDR3 has 15 amino acids. The CDR3 sequence: CASSQQGISGNTIYF. For the CDR3, the DNA is TGTGCCAGCAGCCAACAGGGGATATCGGGAAACACCATATATTTT.

Here the CDR3 DNA reads TGTGCCAGCAGCCAAGCGGGGCAAGAGACCCAGTACTTC. Its translation: CASSQAGQETQYF. The J gene is TRBJ2-5, the V gene TRBV3-1 (or the pseudogene TRBV3-2); D perhaps matches TRBD2 (5 bases). The germline gives CDR1 LGHDT, CDR2 YNNKEL (reference sequence). This CDR3 is built from 13 residues. V dropped 1 base and J dropped 2 bases, with 5 bases sitting between them.

Worth noting for this clone: Additional DNA sequences in this sample encode the identical CDR3. The CDR3 DNA reads TGTGCCAGCTCACCCGACAGGAATCAGCCCCAGCATTTT. This encodes CASSPDRNQPQHF. The chain couples TRBV18 to TRBJ1-5, with D possibly TRBD1 on 6 matching bases. This CDR3 is built from 13 residues. Germline values: CDR1 KGHSH, CDR2 LQKENI. Between the trimmed V and J ends, which lost 3 bases and 4 bases, there was a span of 7 bases.

The chain joins TRBV2 to TRBJ2-2, with D perhaps matching TRBD1 (6 bases). CDR1 is SNHLY and CDR2 is FYNNEI in the germline V gene. The CDR3 loop spans 16 amino acids. Between the trimmed V and J ends, which lost 6 bases and 2 bases, there was a span of 16 bases. The CDR3 loop reads CASSERRQANTGELFF. The CDR3 bases are TGTGCCAGCAGCGAGAGGAGACAGGCAAACACCGGGGAGCTGTTTTTT.

This clone was seen a single time. This chain links TRBV2 with TRBJ1-2; weak D call: TRBD1 (5 bases). Trimming left V 1 base short and J 2 bases short, with 11 bases between. The CDR3 contains 15 residues. Germline V gene sequence: CDR1 SNHLY, CDR2 FYNNEI. The CDR3, as DNA: TGTGCCAGCAGTGAAGGGTCAGGGCTCAACTATGGCTACACCTTC. It translates to CASSEGSGLNYGYTF.

This sequence joins TRBV28 and TRBJ1-2; no definite D call. Trimming removed 2 bases from V and 8 bases from J, with 12 bases in between. CDR3 length: 13 amino acids. CDR1 is MDHEN, CDR2 SYDVKM, per germline. The CDR3 DNA follows: TGTGCCAGCAGTTTACCCGGTGTCGGGGGCTACACCTTC. Amino acids: CASSLPGVGGYTF.

V and J are TRBV19 and TRBJ2-7; 8 nucleotides line up with TRBD1. This CDR3 contains 14 residues. Germline CDR1 LNHDA, CDR2 SQIVND (reference sequence). Trimming cost V 6 bases and J 3 bases; bases outside gene matches: 7. The CDR3: CASSRTGMGYEQYF. Written as DNA, the CDR3 is TGTGCCAGTAGCCGGACAGGGATGGGCTACGAGCAGTACTTC.